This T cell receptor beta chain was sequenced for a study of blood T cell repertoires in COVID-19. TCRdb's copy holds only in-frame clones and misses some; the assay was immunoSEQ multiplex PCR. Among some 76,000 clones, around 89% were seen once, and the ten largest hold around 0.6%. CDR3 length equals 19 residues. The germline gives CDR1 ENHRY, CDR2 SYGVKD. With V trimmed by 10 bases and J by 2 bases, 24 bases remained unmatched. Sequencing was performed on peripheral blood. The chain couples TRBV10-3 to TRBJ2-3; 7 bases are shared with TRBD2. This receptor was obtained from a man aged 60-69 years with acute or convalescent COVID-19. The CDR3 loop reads CATEESVAKLGRDTDTQYF. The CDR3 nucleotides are TGTGCCACCGAGGAAAGCGTCGCAAAACTTGGGAGGGACACAGATACGCAGTATTTT.